This TCR beta chain was identified during a study of blood T cells in healthy people across ages. CDR3 size: 14 residues. CDR1 and CDR2 (germline): MDHEN, SYDVKM. Trimming pared 2 bases from V and 7 bases from J, leaving 14 bases between. The second PCR ran about 6 to 12 cycles with a sample-barcoded 5' primer and J-beta primers. The template-switch adaptor, which had 12 random nucleotides, put a tag on each cDNA molecule. TCRdb re-derived calls from the 5' RACE reads in MiXCR, one entry per CDR3 protein. The data hold hundreds of thousands of distinct CDR3 sequences, with roughly 34% observed a single time.

The receptor comes from a man between 18 and 29 years old in good health. The chain employs TRBV28 and TRBJ1-1; D remains unclear. Sequencing was carried out using blood. The CDR3 DNA is TGTGCCAGCAGTTTACATGAGGGCGCGGGTGAAGCTTTCTTT. It is translated as CASSLHEGAGEAFF.